This TCR beta chain was captured by sequencing in a study of T cell responses to AZD1222 COVID-19 vaccine (dated by TCRdb to about 2021). Study-wide context: AZD1222 recipients whose second dose came at about 4 weeks and those whose second dose came at about 12 weeks were combined into one group, since spike-specific TCR depth and breadth did not differ between the two schedules. A total of approximately 230 trial participants underwent TCR sequencing, of whom 200 to 220 received two doses of AZD1222 and some 26 received two doses of the MenACWY control vaccine. Trial participants were enrolled by age into 18-55, 56-69 and 70-plus year subgroups, with approximately 150, 30 and 60 TCR-sequenced participants respectively.

The trim is 5 bases for V and 4 bases for J, with a gap of 13 bases between the germline ends. From the germline V gene, CDR1 is SGHTA and CDR2 is FQGTGA. From cysteine to phenylalanine, the CDR3 is 14 amino acids long. The only DNA kept is the CDR3, 42 bases in frame from the first base. The meaning of the sample's time point label: baseline before first vaccination. The vaccinee samples were drawn from two UK trials, COV001 and COV002, one of which was a single-blind randomized controlled phase 2/3 trial testing AZD1222 (ChAdOx1 nCoV-19) in healthy adults. Trial participant PBMC samples were collected at day 0 and day 28 after the second dose for TCRbeta chain sequencing. Overall study results and their limits: Conclusions about previously exposed vaccinees are limited because only six or seven AZD1222 recipients were SARS-CoV-2 seropositive at baseline. CD4 TCRs associated with the vaccine covered the entire spike protein, and the dominant responses were in regions 160-218 and 743-854. After two AZD1222 doses, spike-specific TCR breadth and depth were significantly higher than at day 0 and than in MenACWY recipients. In the small 56-69-year group, the increase in depth fell short of significance, most likely because of low power. Epitopes outside the regions mutated in the B.1.351 and B.1.1.7 variants were reportedly recognized by nearly half of the unique spike-specific TCRs. Because no day 14 peak-response samples were available, repertoires were characterized only after the peak T cell response. Most participants were white British and females outnumbered males, and the authors suggested that clonal diversity may have been underestimated.

This clone has just one count. It lacks a known antigen. No much larger clonotype is one base removed from it; base qualities were not supplied. The CDR3 regions of human TCRbeta chains were subjected to immunosequencing. Per the authors' processing: TCRs in the repertoires were compared against a reference library of SARS-CoV-2-specific TCRs that had been generated with the MIRA antigen-specificity platform. Breadth was defined as the fraction of unique TCRs that were SARS-CoV-2-associated, and depth was defined as the fraction of total T cells that were SARS-CoV-2-associated. Using the MIRA data, each spike-specific TCR was assigned both to the spike region to which the TCR was reactive and to a CD4 or CD8 class. Log10-transformed breadth and depth values were compared by one-way ANOVA with Sidak's multiple comparisons tests. TCRdb provides this immuneACCESS table in a form limited to in-frame rearrangements. Some clones are lacking; in checked studies, under half of them reflect an unresolved V gene, and why the rest are absent is not known. V, J and clone size are those of that table, while D and trimming were read from the DNA. The sample table contains approximately 120,000 clones; only one count was recorded for 80% to 90% of them. In total, the top ten clones hold approximately 4.2% of the sample.

This receptor was identified in an adult in good health. The chain links TRBV7-3 with TRBJ2-3; the D gene could be either TRBD1 or TRBD2, each agreeing at 5 bases. Sequencing was performed on peripheral blood, taken on day 0 of AZD1222 vaccination. The nucleotide sequence is given as TGTGCCAGCAGCGTAGAGGGGACGCCAGATACGCAGTATTTT. This gives the protein CASSVEGTPDTQYF.